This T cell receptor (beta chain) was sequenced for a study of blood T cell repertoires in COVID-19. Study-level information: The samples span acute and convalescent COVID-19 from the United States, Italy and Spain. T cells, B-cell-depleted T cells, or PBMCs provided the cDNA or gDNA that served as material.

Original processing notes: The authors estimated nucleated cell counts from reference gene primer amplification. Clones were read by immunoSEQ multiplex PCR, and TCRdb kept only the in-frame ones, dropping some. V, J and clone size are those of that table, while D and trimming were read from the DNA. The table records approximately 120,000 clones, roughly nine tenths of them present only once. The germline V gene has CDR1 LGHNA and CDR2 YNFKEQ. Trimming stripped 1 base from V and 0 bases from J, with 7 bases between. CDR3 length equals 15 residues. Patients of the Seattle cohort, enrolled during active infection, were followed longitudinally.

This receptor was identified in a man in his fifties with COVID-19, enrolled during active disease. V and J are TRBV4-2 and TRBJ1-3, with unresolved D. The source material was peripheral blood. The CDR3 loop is CASSQATSSGNTIYF. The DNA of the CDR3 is TGTGCCAGCAGCCAAGCAACGAGCTCTGGAAACACCATATATTTT.